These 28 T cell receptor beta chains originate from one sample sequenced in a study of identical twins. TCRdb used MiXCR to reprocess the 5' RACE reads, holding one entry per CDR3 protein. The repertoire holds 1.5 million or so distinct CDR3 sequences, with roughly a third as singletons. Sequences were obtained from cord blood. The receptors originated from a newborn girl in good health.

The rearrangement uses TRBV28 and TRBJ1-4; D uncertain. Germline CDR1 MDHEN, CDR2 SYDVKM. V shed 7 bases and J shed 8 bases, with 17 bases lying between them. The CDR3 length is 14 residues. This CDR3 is CASTLGGRREKLFF. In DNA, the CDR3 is TGTGCCAGCACCCTGGGAGGGAGAAGGGAAAAACTGTTTTTT.

The CDR3 protein is CASSLQAGVYGYTF. The DNA for the CDR3 is TGTGCCAGCAGCTTACAGGCAGGGGTCTATGGCTACACCTTC. This chain uses TRBV7-9 with TRBJ1-2; tentative D call: TRBD1 (6 bases). Trimming shortened V by 2 bases and J by 4 bases, and 11 bases separated the two germline ends. The germline V gene encodes CDR1 SEHNR and CDR2 FQNEAQ (reference sequence). The CDR3 has 14 amino acids.

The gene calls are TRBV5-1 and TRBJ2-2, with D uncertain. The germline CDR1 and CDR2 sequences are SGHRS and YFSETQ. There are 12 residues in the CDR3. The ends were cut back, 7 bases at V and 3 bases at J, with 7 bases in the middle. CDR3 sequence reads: CASCVDTGELFF. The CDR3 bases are TGCGCCAGCTGTGTTGACACCGGGGAGCTGTTTTTT.

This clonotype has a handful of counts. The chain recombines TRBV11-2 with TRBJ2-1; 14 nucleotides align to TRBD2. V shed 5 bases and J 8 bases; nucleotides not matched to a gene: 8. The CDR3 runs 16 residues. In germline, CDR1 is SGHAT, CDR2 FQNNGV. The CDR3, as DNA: TGTGCCAGCAGCCCGCGGACTAGCGGGAGGTGGGATGAGCAGTTCTTC. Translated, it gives CASSPRTSGRWDEQFF.

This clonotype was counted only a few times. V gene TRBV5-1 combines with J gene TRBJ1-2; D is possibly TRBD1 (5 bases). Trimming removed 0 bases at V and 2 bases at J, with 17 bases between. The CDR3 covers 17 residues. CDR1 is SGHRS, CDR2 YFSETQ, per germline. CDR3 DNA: TGCGCCAGCAGCTTGGGGGTCCGGGACCCCAAGAACTATGGCTACACCTTC. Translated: CASSLGVRDPKNYGYTF.

In nucleotides, the CDR3 is TGTGCCAGCAGCTTGTCAGGGTGGAATGAAAAACTGTTTTTT. Translated: CASSLSGWNEKLFF. This chain uses TRBV5-6 with TRBJ1-4, with TRBD1 as a possible D gene (5 bases). The germline V and J ends were trimmed by 1 base and 5 bases, with 9 bases remaining between them. Germline CDR1 SGHDT, CDR2 YYEEEE. The CDR3 has 14 residues.

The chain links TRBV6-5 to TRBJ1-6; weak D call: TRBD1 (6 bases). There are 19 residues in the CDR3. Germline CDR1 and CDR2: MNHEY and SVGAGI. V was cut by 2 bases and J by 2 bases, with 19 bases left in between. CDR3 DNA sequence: TGTGCCAGCAGTTACCAGGGAAAAGGGGGGGGGGCCTATAATTCACCCCTCCACTTT. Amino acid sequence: CASSYQGKGGGAYNSPLHF.

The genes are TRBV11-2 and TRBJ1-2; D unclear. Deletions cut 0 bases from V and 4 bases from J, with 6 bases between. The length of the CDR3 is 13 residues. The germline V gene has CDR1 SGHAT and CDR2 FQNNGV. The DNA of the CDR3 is TGTGCCAGCAGCTTAGACTATAGCTATGGCTACACCTTC. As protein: CASSLDYSYGYTF.

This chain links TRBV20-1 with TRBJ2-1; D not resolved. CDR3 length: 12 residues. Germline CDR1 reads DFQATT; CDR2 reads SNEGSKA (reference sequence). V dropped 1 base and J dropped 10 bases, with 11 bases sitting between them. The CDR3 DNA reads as TGCAGTGCTAGAGGTCGCCTGAAGGAGCAGTTCTTC. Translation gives CSARGRLKEQFF.

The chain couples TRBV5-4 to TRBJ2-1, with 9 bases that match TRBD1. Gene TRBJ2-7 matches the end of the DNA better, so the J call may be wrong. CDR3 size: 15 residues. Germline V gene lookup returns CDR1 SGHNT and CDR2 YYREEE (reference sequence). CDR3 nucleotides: TGTGCCAGCAGCTTGGTGGGACAGGGCTACAATGAGCAGTACTTC. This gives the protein CASSLVGQGYNEQYF.

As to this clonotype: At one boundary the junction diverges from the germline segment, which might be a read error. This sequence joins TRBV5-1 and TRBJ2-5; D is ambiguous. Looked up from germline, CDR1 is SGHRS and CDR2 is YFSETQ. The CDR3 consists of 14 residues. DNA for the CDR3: TGCGCCAGCAGCTTGGATGGAAAAACCTACGAGCAGGACTTC. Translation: CASSLDGKTYEQDF.

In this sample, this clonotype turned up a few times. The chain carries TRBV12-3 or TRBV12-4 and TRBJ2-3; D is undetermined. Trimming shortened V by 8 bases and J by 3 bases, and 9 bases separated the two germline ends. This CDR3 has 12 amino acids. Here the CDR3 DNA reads TGTGCCAGCGGGGATCTGACAGATACGCAGTATTTT. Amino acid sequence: CASGDLTDTQYF.

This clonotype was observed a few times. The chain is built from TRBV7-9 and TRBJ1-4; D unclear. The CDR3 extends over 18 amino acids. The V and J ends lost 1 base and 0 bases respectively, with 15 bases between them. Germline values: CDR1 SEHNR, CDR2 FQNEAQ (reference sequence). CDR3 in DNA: TGTGCCAGCAGCTTAGACCTGTACAGATACTCAACTAATGAAAAACTGTTTTTT. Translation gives CASSLDLYRYSTNEKLFF.

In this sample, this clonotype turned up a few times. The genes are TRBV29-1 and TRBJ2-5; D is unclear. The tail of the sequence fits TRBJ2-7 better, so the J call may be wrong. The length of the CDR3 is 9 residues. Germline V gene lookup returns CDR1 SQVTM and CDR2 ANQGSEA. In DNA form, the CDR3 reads TGCAGCGTTGCCTTCGAGCAGTACTTC. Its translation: CSVAFEQYF.

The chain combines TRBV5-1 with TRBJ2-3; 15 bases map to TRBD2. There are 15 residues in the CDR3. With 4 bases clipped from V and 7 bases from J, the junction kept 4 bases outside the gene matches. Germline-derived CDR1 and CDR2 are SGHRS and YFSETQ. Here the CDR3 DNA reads TGCGCCAGCAGCCTAGGGACTAGCGGGGGGCATACGCAGTATTTT. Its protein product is CASSLGTSGGHTQYF.

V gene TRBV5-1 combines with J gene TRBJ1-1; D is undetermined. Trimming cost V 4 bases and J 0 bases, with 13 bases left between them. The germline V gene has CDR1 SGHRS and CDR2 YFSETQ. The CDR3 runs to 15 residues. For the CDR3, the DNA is TGCGCCAGCAGCGATGAAGGGCCCATGAACACTGAAGCTTTCTTT. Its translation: CASSDEGPMNTEAFF.

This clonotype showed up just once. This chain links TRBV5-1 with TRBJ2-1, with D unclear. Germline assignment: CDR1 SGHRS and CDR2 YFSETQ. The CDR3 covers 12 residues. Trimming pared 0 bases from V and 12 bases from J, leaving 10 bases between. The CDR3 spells CASSLGAGWQFF. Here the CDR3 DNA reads TGCGCCAGCAGCTTGGGTGCCGGATGGCAGTTCTTC. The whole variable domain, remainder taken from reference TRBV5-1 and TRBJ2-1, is KAGVTQTPRYLIKTRGQQVTLSCSPISGHRSVSWYQQTPGQGLQFLFEYFSETQRNKGNFPGRFSGRQFSNSRSEMNVSTLELGDSALYLCASSLGAGWQFFGPGTRLTVL.

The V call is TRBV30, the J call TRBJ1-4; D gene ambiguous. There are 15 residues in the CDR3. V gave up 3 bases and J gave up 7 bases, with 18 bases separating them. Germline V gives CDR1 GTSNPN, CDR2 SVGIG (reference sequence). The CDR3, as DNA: TGTGCCTGGAGAAATGGGCAGAATCTGGTTGAAAAACTGTTTTTT. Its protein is CAWRNGQNLVEKLFF.

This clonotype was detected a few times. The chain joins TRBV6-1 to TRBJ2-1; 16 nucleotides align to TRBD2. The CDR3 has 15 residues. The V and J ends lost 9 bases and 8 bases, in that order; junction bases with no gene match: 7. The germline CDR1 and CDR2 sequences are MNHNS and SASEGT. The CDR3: CASIPGTSGRDEQFF. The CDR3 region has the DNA TGTGCCAGTATTCCCGGGACTAGCGGGAGGGATGAGCAGTTCTTC.

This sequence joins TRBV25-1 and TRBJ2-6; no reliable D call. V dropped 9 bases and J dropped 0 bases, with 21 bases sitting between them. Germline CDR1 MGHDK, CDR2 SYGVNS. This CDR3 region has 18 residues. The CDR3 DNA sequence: TGTGCCAGTTTGATCCCCGGGTCCCTCTCCTCTGGGGCCAACGTCCTGACTTTC. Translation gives CASLIPGSLSSGANVLTF. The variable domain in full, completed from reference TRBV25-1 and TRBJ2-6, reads EADIYQTPRYLVIGTGKKITLECSQTMGHDKMYWYQQDPGMELHLIHYSYGVNSTEKGDLSSESTVSRIRTEHFPLTLESARPSHTSQYLCASLIPGSLSSGANVLTFGAGSRLTVL.

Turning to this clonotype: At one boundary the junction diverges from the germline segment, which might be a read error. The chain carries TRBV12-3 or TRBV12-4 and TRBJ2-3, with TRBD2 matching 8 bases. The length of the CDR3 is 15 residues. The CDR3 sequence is CASSLWAGGADMQYF. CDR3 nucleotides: TGTGCCAGCAGTTTATGGGCGGGGGGAGCAGATATGCAGTATTTT.

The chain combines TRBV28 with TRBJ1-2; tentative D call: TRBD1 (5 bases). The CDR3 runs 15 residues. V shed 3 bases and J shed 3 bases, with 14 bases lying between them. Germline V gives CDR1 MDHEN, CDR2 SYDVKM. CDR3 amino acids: CASSFQARRDYGYTF. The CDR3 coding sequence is TGTGCCAGCAGTTTTCAAGCTCGCAGGGACTATGGCTACACCTTC.

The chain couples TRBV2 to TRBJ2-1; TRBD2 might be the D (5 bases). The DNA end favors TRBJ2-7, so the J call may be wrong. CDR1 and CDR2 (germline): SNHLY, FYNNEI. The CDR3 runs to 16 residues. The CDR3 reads CASRAQGRGETYEQYF. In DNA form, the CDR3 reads TGTGCCAGCAGAGCCCAAGGTCGGGGAGAAACCTACGAGCAGTACTTC.

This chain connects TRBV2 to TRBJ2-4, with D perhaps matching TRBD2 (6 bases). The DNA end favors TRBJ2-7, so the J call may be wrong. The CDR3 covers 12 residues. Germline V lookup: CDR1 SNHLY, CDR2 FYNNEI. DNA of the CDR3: TGTGCCAGCATCGGAGGGCTAGACGAGCAGTACTTC. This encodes CASIGGLDEQYF.

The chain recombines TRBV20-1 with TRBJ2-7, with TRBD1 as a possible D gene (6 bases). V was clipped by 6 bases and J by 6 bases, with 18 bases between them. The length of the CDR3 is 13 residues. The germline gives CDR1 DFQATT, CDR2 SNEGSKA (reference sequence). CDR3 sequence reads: CSADRPSLVEQYF. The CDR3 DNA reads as TGCAGTGCGGACAGACCTTCTTTGGTCGAGCAGTACTTC.

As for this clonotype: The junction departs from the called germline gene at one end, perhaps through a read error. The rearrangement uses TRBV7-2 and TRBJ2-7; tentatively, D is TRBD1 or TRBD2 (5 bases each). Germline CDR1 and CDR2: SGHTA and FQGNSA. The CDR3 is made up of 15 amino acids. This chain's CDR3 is CASSPSRDRSYKQYF. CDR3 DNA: TGTGCCAGCAGCCCTTCCCGGGACCGATCCTACAAGCAGTACTTC.

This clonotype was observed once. For the CDR3, the DNA is TGTGCCAGCAGCCAAGACGGCAGCCGTAATGAGCCCCAGCATTTT. Translating gives CASSQDGSRNEPQHF. The V call is TRBV3-1, the J call TRBJ1-5; D remains ambiguous. Germline lookup yields CDR1 LGHDT and CDR2 YNNKEL (reference sequence). CDR3 length equals 15 residues. V was trimmed by 0 bases and J by 8 bases, leaving 14 bases between them.

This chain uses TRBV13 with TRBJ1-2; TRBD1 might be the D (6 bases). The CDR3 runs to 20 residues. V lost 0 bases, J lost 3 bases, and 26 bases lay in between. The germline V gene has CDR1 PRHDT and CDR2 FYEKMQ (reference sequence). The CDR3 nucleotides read TGTGCCAGCAGCTTAGGTTTCTCGTGGCAGGGACAAAGAACGGACTATGGCTACACCTTC. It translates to CASSLGFSWQGQRTDYGYTF.